Presented here are 23 T cell receptor beta chains from one specimen sequenced in a study of T cell repertoires in cytomegalovirus infection. TCRdb independently ran MiXCR on the reads; one entry per CDR3 protein. This table holds under 800,000 distinct CDR3 sequences, approximately 24% found once. Sequences were obtained from CD8+ T cells from PBMCs. The receptors were sampled from a human donor in good health (CMV status not recorded). Some clones in this sample may be carry-over from other donors' samples.

The CDR3 region has the DNA TGTGCCAGCTCACCGAGCGGGGGGCTCCGCGGTTCAGATACGCAGTATTTT. Its protein is CASSPSGGLRGSDTQYF. The rearrangement links TRBV18 to TRBJ2-3; TRBD2 aligns across 9 bases. With V trimmed by 3 bases and J by 4 bases, 11 bases remained unmatched. Germline CDR1 KGHSH, CDR2 LQKENI. This CDR3 has 17 residues.

V gene TRBV14 combines with J gene TRBJ1-2, with a tentative D call TRBD1 (6 bases). The CDR3 is 13 amino acids. Germline V gene sequence: CDR1 SGHDN, CDR2 FVKESK. With 1 base removed from V and 6 bases from J, the gap between germline ends came to 9 bases. CDR3 region: CASSQGTVHGYTF. The CDR3 region has the DNA TGTGCCAGCAGCCAAGGGACAGTGCATGGCTACACCTTC.

V gene TRBV5-6 combines with J gene TRBJ2-5; TRBD1 or TRBD2 may be the D gene (5 bases each). Germline lookup yields CDR1 SGHDT and CDR2 YYEEEE. This CDR3 comprises 15 residues. V gave up 4 bases and J gave up 2 bases, with 15 bases separating them. CDR3 DNA: TGTGCCAGCAGCCTGCTGAGGGGCTGGCAAGAGACCCAGTACTTC. This encodes CASSLLRGWQETQYF.

This clonotype has only a few counts. The J gene is TRBJ2-1, the V gene TRBV27; 10 nucleotides align to TRBD1. Germline V CDR1 and CDR2: MNHEY, SMNVEV (reference sequence). The CDR3 consists of 18 residues. J was trimmed by 6 bases and V by 9 bases; bases with no gene match: 20. Here the CDR3 reads CASFRSLRRDRGFNEQFF. In nucleotides, the CDR3 is TGTGCCAGTTTTCGATCTTTAAGACGGGACAGGGGCTTCAATGAGCAGTTCTTC.

This clonotype has just a few counts. V and J are TRBV7-9 and TRBJ1-1; D gene uncertain. The CDR3 covers 12 residues. CDR1 and CDR2 from the germline V gene are SEHNR and FQNEAQ (reference sequence). V was pared by 7 bases and J by 1 base, with 7 bases between. CDR3 sequence reads: CASNQQNTEAFF. Here the CDR3 DNA reads TGTGCCAGCAACCAACAGAACACTGAAGCTTTCTTT.

J is TRBJ2-1 and V is TRBV20-1; 7 bases align to TRBD2. The germline gives CDR1 DFQATT, CDR2 SNEGSKA (reference sequence). J lost 6 bases, V lost 3 bases, and 5 bases had no gene match. This CDR3 is 13 amino acids long. The CDR3 here is CSASPGTINEQFF. CDR3 nucleotide sequence: TGCAGTGCTAGCCCCGGGACTATCAATGAGCAGTTCTTC.

This clonotype was counted only a few times. The chain is built from TRBV7-6 and TRBJ2-1; TRBD1 is a possible D gene (7 bases). The CDR3 runs to 17 residues. Germline V gene sequence: CDR1 SGHVS, CDR2 FNYEAQ. V was cut by 3 bases and J by 6 bases, with 21 bases left in between. CDR3 sequence: CASSLPRTGGTVNEQFF. As DNA, the CDR3 is TGTGCCAGCAGCTTGCCTCGGACAGGAGGGACAGTCAATGAGCAGTTCTTC.

DNA of the CDR3: TGTGCCAGCAGTTACGGAGGGGAGGGAGCCTACAATGAGCAGTTCTTC. This translates into CASSYGGEGAYNEQFF. V is TRBV6-5 and J is TRBJ2-1, with 7 bases aligning to TRBD2. The CDR3 has 16 residues. Germline-derived CDR1 and CDR2 are MNHEY and SVGAGI. Losses at the gene ends were 2 bases for V and 2 bases for J; bases not matched to a gene: 6.

The chain has TRBV27 and TRBJ2-1; TRBD2 aligns across 7 bases. With V trimmed by 0 bases and J by 0 bases, 8 bases remained unmatched. This CDR3 is 18 amino acids long. Germline loops: CDR1 MNHEY, CDR2 SMNVEV (reference sequence). CDR3 region: CASSLSWLAVSSYNEQFF. Written as DNA, the CDR3 is TGTGCCAGCAGTTTATCGTGGCTAGCGGTTAGCTCCTACAATGAGCAGTTCTTC.

The CDR3 coding sequence is TGTGCCAGCAGCCCCCGAGTGGAGAACACTGAAGCTTTCTTT. It encodes CASSPRVENTEAFF. The chain links TRBV9 to TRBJ1-1; D unresolved. V lost 4 bases, J lost 1 base, and 11 bases lay in between. The CDR3 is made up of 14 amino acids. The germline gives CDR1 SGDLS, CDR2 YYNGEE.

This clonotype was seen at least ten times. The chain combines TRBV7-6 with TRBJ2-7, with D tentatively TRBD1 (7 bases). This CDR3 comprises 15 residues. Per the germline V gene, CDR1 is SGHVS and CDR2 is FNYEAQ. With 4 bases removed from V and 5 bases from J, the gap between germline ends came to 18 bases. CDR3 bases: TGTGCCAGCAGCTCTCTAGGCGGGACAGCCAACGAGCAGTACTTC. Protein: CASSSLGGTANEQYF.

This clonotype came up a few times. The rearrangement uses TRBV5-5 and TRBJ2-1; possible D gene TRBD2, 6 bases. Trimming took off 4 bases at V and 9 bases at J, with 23 bases between the two ends. Per the germline V gene, CDR1 is SGHKS and CDR2 is YYEKEE (reference sequence). This CDR3 is 16 amino acids long. CDR3 sequence (DNA): TGTGCCAGCAGCATCAGTGGATGGGCGCTCGGGGGTGAGCAGTTCTTC. This encodes CASSISGWALGGEQFF. The full variable domain, in which reference TRBV5-5 and TRBJ2-1 provide the parts outside the CDR3, is DAGVTQSPTHLIKTRGQQVTLRCSPISGHKSVSWYQQVLGQGPQFIFQYYEKEERGRGNFPDRFSARQFPNYSSELNVNALLLGDSALYLCASSISGWALGGEQFFGPGTRLTVL.

The chain has TRBV7-3 and TRBJ1-2; a possible D gene is TRBD1 (5 bases). The CDR3 is made up of 16 amino acids. Trimming took 5 bases from V and 4 from J, leaving 20 bases between them. Germline V gives CDR1 SGHTA, CDR2 FQGTGA. The CDR3 here is CASSLRGGEISYGYTF. CDR3 DNA sequence: TGTGCCAGCAGCCTCCGGGGAGGGGAAATCTCCTATGGCTACACCTTC.

J is TRBJ2-1 and V is TRBV12-3 or TRBV12-4; possible D gene TRBD2, 6 bases. V lost 4 bases and J 3 bases, leaving 13 bases between the germline ends. The CDR3 contains 15 residues. The CDR3 coding sequence is TGTGCCAGCAGTTCCGGGGGACCACTCTACAATGAGCAGTTCTTC. This translates into CASSSGGPLYNEQFF.

This clonotype occurred many times. The chain joins TRBV6-2 or TRBV6-3 to TRBJ1-1, with unresolved D. Germline V CDR1 and CDR2: MNHEY, SVGEGT. V was shortened by 1 base and J by 8 bases, with 8 bases between the two germline ends. The CDR3 is 12 amino acids. The CDR3 DNA reads as TGTGCCAGCAGTTACTGGGAGAACGAAGCTTTCTTT. As protein: CASSYWENEAFF.

V is TRBV20-1 and J is TRBJ2-3, with 8 nucleotides matching TRBD2. V lost 1 base to trimming and J lost 2 bases; unmatched junction nucleotides: 17. CDR3 length: 19 residues. Germline-derived CDR1 and CDR2 are DFQATT and SNEGSKA (reference sequence). CDR3 region: CSARALGLAGTPDTDTQYF. The DNA of the CDR3 is TGCAGTGCTAGAGCCCTGGGGCTAGCGGGTACCCCTGACACAGATACGCAGTATTTT.

This clonotype appeared a few times. The rearrangement links TRBV19 to TRBJ1-6; TRBD1 might be the D (6 bases). Germline V gene data show CDR1 as LNHDA and CDR2 as SQIVND (reference sequence). The CDR3 has 17 residues. The germline V and J ends were trimmed by 7 bases and 9 bases, with 25 bases remaining between them. The CDR3 DNA reads TGTGCCAGTACCTGGATGGCAGGGGCTTCGAAACGTTCACCCCTCCACTTT. Amino acids: CASTWMAGASKRSPLHF.

This clonotype appeared a single time. The J gene is TRBJ2-7, the V gene TRBV25-1, with TRBD1 identical over 7 bases. Germline values: CDR1 MGHDK, CDR2 SYGVNS. V dropped 10 bases and J dropped 6; count of bases not matched to a gene: 6. The CDR3 runs to 11 residues. The CDR3 DNA reads TGTGCCACGTTAGCAGGGGGCGAGCAGTACTTC. Residues: CATLAGGEQYF.

The rearrangement uses TRBV11-1 and TRBJ2-1; perhaps TRBD1 as D (6 bases). The CDR3 loop spans 17 amino acids. Germline V gene data show CDR1 as SGHAT and CDR2 as FQDESV (reference sequence). The ends were cut back, 1 base at V and 4 bases at J, with 17 bases in the middle. The CDR3 region has the DNA TGTGCCAGCAGCTTAGGGCCCAGGGGTACCCCTTACAATGAGCAGTTCTTC. The encoded protein is CASSLGPRGTPYNEQFF.

The chain is built from TRBV2 and TRBJ2-5; D unclear. The CDR3 is 12 residues long. Germline CDR1 and CDR2: SNHLY and FYNNEI. V was cut by 3 bases and J by 5 bases, with 7 bases left in between. The CDR3, as DNA: TGTGCCAGCAGTGATAGCCACGAGACCCAGTACTTC. Protein product: CASSDSHETQYF.

This clonotype was found a few times. This chain connects TRBV28 to TRBJ1-1, with no clear D. CDR3 length equals 13 residues. V dropped 7 bases and J dropped 1 base, with 10 bases sitting between them. Germline CDR1 is MDHEN and CDR2 is SYDVKM. In DNA form, the CDR3 reads TGTGCCAGCAAACCGAGCCAGAACACTGAAGCTTTCTTT. As protein: CASKPSQNTEAFF.

Many counts were recorded for this clonotype. In DNA form, the CDR3 reads TGTGCCAGCAGTTTTCCGGGGGCGGGACAGGGCTCCGATTACCAAGAGACCCAGTACTTC. This translates into CASSFPGAGQGSDYQETQYF. V and J are TRBV28 and TRBJ2-5, with TRBD1 matching over 9 bases. Germline V gives CDR1 MDHEN, CDR2 SYDVKM. V was pared by 3 bases and J by 0 bases, with 17 bases of the junction left unmatched. The CDR3 has 20 amino acids.

V is TRBV23-1 and J is TRBJ2-3; D is uncertain. TRBV23-1 is an open reading frame, and its role is uncertain. The CDR3 loop spans 17 amino acids. Trimming removed 3 bases from V and 0 bases from J, with 16 bases in between. This CDR3 is CASSHKGKTSSTDTQYF. The CDR3 region has the DNA TGCGCCAGCAGTCACAAGGGCAAAACCTCTAGCACAGATACGCAGTATTTT.